This is a list of T cell receptor beta chains from one sample in a study of T cell repertoires in cytomegalovirus infection. TCRdb independently ran MiXCR on the reads; one entry per CDR3 protein. The sample shows around 250,000 distinct CDR3 sequences, about a sixth of them seen only once. Material: CD8+ T cells from PBMCs. Receptor source: a human donor in good health (CMV status not recorded). Some clones in this sample may be carry-over from other donors' samples. The CDR3 runs from the conserved cysteine through the conserved F or W. A D gene is named only where the DNA matches it firmly. The size field is filled for only some rows; it gives once, few, many or a size class.

J gene,D gene,V gene,clone size,CDR3 protein,CDR3 DNA
TRBJ2-1,TRBD2,TRBV7-6,-,CASSPIRGENEEFF,TGTGCCAGCAGCCCGATTCGGGGGGAAAATGAGGAGTTCTTC
TRBJ2-7,TRBD1,TRBV5-1,few,CASSPRDRPSYEQYF,TGCGCCAGCAGCCCCCGGGACAGGCCTTCCTACGAGCAGTACTTC
TRBJ2-1,-,TRBV20-1,-,CSARSRESYNEQFF,TGCAGTGCTAGATCCCGGGAATCCTACAATGAGCAGTTCTTC
TRBJ1-5,TRBD1,TRBV29-1,-,CSVEVTGEGNQPQHF,TGCAGCGTTGAAGTAACAGGGGAGGGAAATCAGCCCCAGCATTTT
TRBJ2-1,TRBD1,TRBV20-1,-,CSARDSGTGEYNEQFF,TGCAGTGCTAGAGATTCGGGGACAGGAGAATACAATGAGCAGTTCTTC
TRBJ2-5,-,TRBV12-3/TRBV12-4,-,CASSSEPGYQETQYF,TGTGCCAGCAGTTCTGAGCCCGGGTACCAAGAGACCCAGTACTTC
TRBJ1-1,-,TRBV7-6,many,CASSLYTGISLKDTEAFF,TGTGCCAGCAGCTTATACACAGGGATTTCGCTGAAGGACACTGAAGCTTTCTTT
TRBJ1-1,-,TRBV4-1,few,CASSQATQNTEAFF,TGCGCCAGCAGCCAAGCAACCCAGAACACTGAAGCTTTCTTT
TRBJ2-1,TRBD1,TRBV7-2,many,CASSLGQGYNEQFF,TGTGCCAGCAGCTTAGGACAGGGCTACAATGAGCAGTTCTTC
TRBJ2-5,-,TRBV6-6,-,CASGGIVGETQYF,TGTGCCAGCGGGGGGATTGTAGGGGAGACCCAGTACTTC
TRBJ1-3,-,TRBV29-1,few,CSVEVPGGNTIYF,TGCAGCGTTGAGGTTCCCGGTGGAAACACCATATATTTT
TRBJ2-7,TRBD1,TRBV5-6,few,CASSLAVTGDYEQYF,TGTGCCAGCAGCTTGGCAGTGACAGGGGACTACGAGCAGTACTTC
TRBJ2-3,TRBD2,TRBV28,-,CASSFPASGASVPDTQYF,TGTGCCAGCAGTTTTCCGGCTAGCGGGGCGTCTGTCCCAGATACGCAGTATTTT
TRBJ2-6,-,TRBV28,many,CASSFGSSGANVLTF,TGTGCCAGCAGTTTCGGCAGCTCTGGGGCCAACGTCCTGACTTTC
TRBJ1-1,TRBD1,TRBV7-9,many,CASSPKTGGNTEAFF,TGTGCCAGCAGCCCAAAGACAGGGGGAAACACTGAAGCTTTCTTT
TRBJ2-5,TRBD2,TRBV11-2,-,CASSRPSGGEQETQYF,TGTGCCAGCAGCCGCCCTAGCGGGGGCGAGCAAGAGACCCAGTACTTC
TRBJ2-7,-,TRBV29-1,-,CSVETGGTYEQYF,TGCAGCGTTGAAACGGGCGGAACCTACGAGCAGTACTTC